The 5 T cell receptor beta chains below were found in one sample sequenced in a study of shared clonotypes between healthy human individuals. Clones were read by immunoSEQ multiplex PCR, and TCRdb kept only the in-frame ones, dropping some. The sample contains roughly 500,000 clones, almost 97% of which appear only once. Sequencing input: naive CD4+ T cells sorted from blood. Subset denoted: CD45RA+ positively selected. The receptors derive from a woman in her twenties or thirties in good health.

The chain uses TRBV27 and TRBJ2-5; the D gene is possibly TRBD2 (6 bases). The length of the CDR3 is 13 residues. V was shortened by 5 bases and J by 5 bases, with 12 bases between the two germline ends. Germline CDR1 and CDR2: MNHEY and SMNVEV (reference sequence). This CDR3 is CASSRLGSETQYF. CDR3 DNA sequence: TGTGCCAGCAGTCGACTAGGTTCTGAGACCCAGTACTTC.

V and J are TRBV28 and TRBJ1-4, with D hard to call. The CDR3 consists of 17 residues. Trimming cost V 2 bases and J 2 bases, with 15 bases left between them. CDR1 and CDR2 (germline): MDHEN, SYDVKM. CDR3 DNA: TGTGCCAGCAGTTTAGATGAGGAGGGAGGCACTAATGAAAAACTGTTTTTT. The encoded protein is CASSLDEEGGTNEKLFF.

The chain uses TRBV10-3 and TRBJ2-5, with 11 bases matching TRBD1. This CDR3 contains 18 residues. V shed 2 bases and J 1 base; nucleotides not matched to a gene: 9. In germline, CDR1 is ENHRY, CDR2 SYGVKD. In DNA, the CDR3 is TGTGCCATCAGTGAGACGCACCCGGGACAGGGGGGCCAAGAGACCCAGTACTTC. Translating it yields CAISETHPGQGGQETQYF.

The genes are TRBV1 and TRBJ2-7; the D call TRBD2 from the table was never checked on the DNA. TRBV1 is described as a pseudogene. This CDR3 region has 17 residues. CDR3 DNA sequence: TGCACCAGCGGCCAAGATTTGGCGGCGGGGACGACTTACGAGCAGTACTTC. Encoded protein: CTSGQDLAAGTTYEQYF.

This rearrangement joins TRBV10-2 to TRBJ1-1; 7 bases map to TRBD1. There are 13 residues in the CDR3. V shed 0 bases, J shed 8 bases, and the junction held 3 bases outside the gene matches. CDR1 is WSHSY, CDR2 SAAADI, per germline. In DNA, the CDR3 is TGCGCCAGCAGTGAGTCCACAGGGGTAGAAGCTTTCTTT. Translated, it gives CASSESTGVEAFF.